This T cell receptor beta chain was found in a study of CD8 T cells in Susac syndrome. Random hexamers primed reverse transcription of about 0.45 to 1 ug RNA. The CDR3 of TCR beta was amplified by immunoSEQ multiplex PCR across 54 Vbeta and 13 Jbeta. One entry per CDR3 protein, called by TCRdb with MiXCR from the immunoSEQ multiplex PCR reads. Among about 150,000 distinct CDR3 sequences listed, roughly 95% were seen once. From germline, CDR1 is LNHDA and CDR2 SQIVND (reference sequence). The CDR3 consists of 14 residues. Trimming took off 0 bases at V and 4 bases at J, with 9 bases between the two ends.

The receptor comes from a human donor with multiple sclerosis. The sample comprised CD4+ T cells from PBMCs. The gene calls are TRBV19 and TRBJ1-1; D is uncertain. The CDR3 sequence is CASSIDRWVTEAFF. CDR3 coding DNA: TGTGCCAGTAGTATAGATCGTTGGGTCACTGAAGCTTTCTTT.